This record looks at one T cell receptor beta chain sequence and its context. What it binds is unknown. The PCR contained 60 Vbeta and 13 Jbeta primers. Sequencing was performed with immunoSEQ multiplex PCR; in TCRdb, only in-frame clones are kept and a portion is missing. The sample includes 90,000 to 150,000 clones, roughly 70% of them seen just once. All donors participated as healthy donors of bone marrow. Deletions cut 0 bases from V and 0 bases from J, with 7 bases between. Germline CDR1 KGHSH, CDR2 LQKENI. The CDR3 is 15 amino acids. The data derive from a study of cytomegalovirus exposure and HLA in healthy donors. General observations from the study: It was shown in a later analysis that HLA-associated TCR beta chains were more clonally expanded than other, equally common chains. Roughly even sequencing depth across donors was the assumption behind the presence/absence analyses.

This TCR derives from a woman aged 45-65 years in good health and CMV-seropositive. The chain carries TRBV18 and TRBJ2-3; D unclear. Sequenced material: PBMCs. The CDR3 here is CASSPPSLSTDTQYF. In DNA form, the CDR3 reads TGTGCCAGCTCACCACCGTCCTTAAGCACAGATACGCAGTATTTT.